Listed here are 24 T cell receptor beta chains from one sample, sequenced in a study of blood T cell repertoires in COVID-19. This table comes from immunoSEQ multiplex PCR, and its TCRdb copy is limited to in-frame clones, with some not included. This sample carries around 130,000 clones, over 75% of them seen once, and the ten largest clones take 8.5% to 10%. The sequencing input was peripheral blood. These TCRs come from a man in his forties with active or convalescent COVID-19.

This sequence joins TRBV9 and TRBJ2-1, with 9 bases matching TRBD2. Germline-derived CDR1 and CDR2 are SGDLS and YYNGEE. CDR3 size: 14 residues. V shed 2 bases, J shed 8 bases, and the junction held 5 bases outside the gene matches. In DNA form, the CDR3 reads TGTGCCAGCAGCGTGGGCGGGGGGGCTTATGAGCAGTTCTTC. Its protein product is CASSVGGGAYEQFF. The whole variable domain, filled in from reference TRBV9 and TRBJ2-1, reads DSGVTQTPKHLITATGQRVTLRCSPRSGDLSVYWYQQSLDQGLQFLIQYYNGEERAKGNILERFSAQQFPDLHSELNLSSLELGDSALYFCASSVGGGAYEQFFGPGTRLTVL.

The chain carries TRBV29-1 and TRBJ2-1; perhaps TRBD2 as D (6 bases). The V gene's germline CDR1 is SQVTM and CDR2 ANQGSEA. The CDR3 sequence is 16 residues long. V was clipped by 3 bases and J by 3 bases, with 18 bases between them. CDR3 sequence (DNA): TGCAGCGTTGAGGAGGGGCAGCGGAGCTACTACAATGAGCAGTTCTTC. Amino acid sequence: CSVEEGQRSYYNEQFF.

This clone appeared a single time. The J gene is TRBJ1-1, the V gene TRBV10-3, with TRBD1 identical over 11 bases. Germline CDR1 ENHRY, CDR2 SYGVKD. V was clipped by 6 bases and J by 5 bases; unmatched bases: 5. The CDR3 length is 14 residues. CDR3 loop: CAISRGQGETEAFF. The CDR3 DNA sequence: TGTGCCATCAGCAGGGGACAGGGGGAGACTGAAGCTTTCTTT.

The chain uses TRBV5-4 and TRBJ2-3; D possibly corresponds to TRBD1 (5 bases). Germline CDR1 reads SGHNT; CDR2 reads YYREEE (reference sequence). The V and J ends lost 4 bases and 1 base respectively, with 13 bases between them. CDR3 size: 15 residues. DNA of the CDR3: TGTGCCAGCAGCCGCCAGGGCGAACGCACAGATACGCAGTATTTT. Residues: CASSRQGERTDTQYF. Supplemented by reference TRBV5-4 and TRBJ2-3, the full variable domain reads ETGVTQSPTHLIKTRGQQVTLRCSSQSGHNTVSWYQQALGQGPQFIFQYYREEENGRGNFPPRFSGLQFPNYSSELNVNALELDDSALYLCASSRQGERTDTQYFGPGTRLTVL.

The chain employs TRBV18 and TRBJ2-5; 12 positions agree with TRBD1. Per the germline V gene, CDR1 is KGHSH and CDR2 is LQKENI. V was pared by 4 bases and J by 4 bases, with 7 bases of the junction left unmatched. The length of the CDR3 is 16 residues. The CDR3 loop is CASSQTGTGGAETQYF. CDR3 nucleotides: TGTGCCAGCTCACAAACCGGGACAGGGGGCGCAGAGACCCAGTACTTC.

The table lists this clone with a count of one. The chain links TRBV14 to TRBJ1-1; no firm D call. The CDR3 is 16 residues long. V was clipped by 1 base and J by 3 bases, with 15 bases between them. Germline V gives CDR1 SGHDN, CDR2 FVKESK. CDR3 loop: CASSQAGKGRYTEAFF. In DNA form, the CDR3 reads TGTGCCAGCAGCCAAGCGGGTAAAGGGAGGTACACTGAAGCTTTCTTT. Full variable domain (missing parts from reference TRBV14 and TRBJ1-1): EAGVTQFPSHSVIEKGQTVTLRCDPISGHDNLYWYRRVMGKEIKFLLHFVKESKQDESGMPNNRFLAERTGGTYSTLKVQPAELEDSGVYFCASSQAGKGRYTEAFFGQGTRLTVV.

This chain joins TRBV9 and TRBJ1-4, with a weak D call TRBD1 (5 bases). Germline V gene data show CDR1 as SGDLS and CDR2 as YYNGEE. The CDR3 is 15 amino acids. V was trimmed by 7 bases and J by 6 bases, leaving 19 bases between them. CDR3 in DNA: TGTGCCAGCGGGAGGGGAAGGGGCGGAGATGAAAAACTGTTTTTT. This translates into CASGRGRGGDEKLFF. Looking up the rest from reference TRBV9 and TRBJ1-4 gives the full variable domain: DSGVTQTPKHLITATGQRVTLRCSPRSGDLSVYWYQQSLDQGLQFLIQYYNGEERAKGNILERFSAQQFPDLHSELNLSSLELGDSALYFCASGRGRGGDEKLFFGSGTQLSVL.

V gene TRBV19 combines with J gene TRBJ1-5; no reliable D call. Trimming took off 1 base at V and 0 bases at J, with 4 bases between the two ends. Germline V CDR1 and CDR2: LNHDA, SQIVND (reference sequence). The CDR3 length is 14 residues. The CDR3 sequence: CASSIAVSNQPQHF. CDR3 sequence (DNA): TGTGCCAGTAGTATAGCCGTTAGCAATCAGCCCCAGCATTTT.

This clone has a handful of counts. This chain uses TRBV5-1 with TRBJ2-2; D is uncertain. This CDR3 region has 16 residues. With 0 bases removed from V and 1 base from J, the gap between germline ends came to 10 bases. Germline V gene data show CDR1 as SGHRS and CDR2 as YFSETQ. This chain's CDR3 is CASSLDNLMNTGELFF. CDR3 nucleotide sequence: TGCGCCAGCAGCTTGGATAACTTGATGAACACCGGGGAGCTGTTTTTT.

A few counts support this clone. The genes are TRBV5-4 and TRBJ2-5, with D perhaps TRBD1 (5 bases). Deletions cut 4 bases from V and 2 bases from J, with 12 bases between. This CDR3 spans 14 amino acids. The germline CDR1 and CDR2 sequences are SGHNT and YYREEE (reference sequence). CDR3 sequence: CASSHMTEQETQYF. Here the CDR3 DNA reads TGTGCCAGCAGCCACATGACAGAGCAAGAGACCCAGTACTTC.

V is TRBV19 and J is TRBJ1-1; no definite D call. This CDR3 region has 15 residues. Germline-derived CDR1 and CDR2 are LNHDA and SQIVND (reference sequence). V lost 6 bases and J lost 2, with 16 bases in between. The CDR3 sequence: CASRPSGLTNTEAFF. The CDR3 bases are TGTGCCAGTAGGCCCAGTGGGCTTACCAACACTGAAGCTTTCTTT.

The rearrangement uses TRBV7-3 and TRBJ2-1; D perhaps matches TRBD2 (5 bases). In germline, CDR1 is SGHTA, CDR2 FQGTGA. V was trimmed by 5 bases and J by 5 bases, leaving 19 bases between them. This CDR3 is built from 16 residues. CDR3 in amino acids: CASSTPLGGGHNEQFF. In DNA, the CDR3 is TGTGCCAGCAGCACGCCTCTGGGCGGAGGTCACAATGAGCAGTTCTTC.

This chain uses TRBV14 with TRBJ2-3; 8 bases are shared with TRBD2. J gave up 6 bases and V 2 bases, and 10 bases lay outside the gene matches. The CDR3 runs 16 residues. Germline V CDR1 and CDR2: SGHDN, FVKESK. In DNA form, the CDR3 reads TGTGCCAGCAGCCAACTTAGCGGGGCTCCGAGGGATACGCAGTATTTT. This encodes CASSQLSGAPRDTQYF.

The chain is built from TRBV10-2 and TRBJ2-7, with D hard to call. V was shortened by 3 bases and J by 2 bases, with 8 bases between the two germline ends. The germline gives CDR1 WSHSY, CDR2 SAAADI. The CDR3 covers 13 residues. CDR3 coding DNA: TGCGCCAGCAGTGACGGTACTACCTACGAGCAGTACTTC. It specifies CASSDGTTYEQYF.

V and J are TRBV7-9 and TRBJ1-4; perhaps TRBD1 as D (6 bases). The CDR3 totals 18 residues. Germline V CDR1 and CDR2: SEHNR, FQNEAQ (reference sequence). V was cut by 4 bases and J by 2 bases, with 20 bases left in between. The chain's CDR3 is CASSSQGAGARTNEKLFF. The CDR3 bases are TGTGCCAGCAGCTCTCAAGGTGCGGGGGCGCGCACTAATGAAAAACTGTTTTTT.

The gene calls are TRBV27 and TRBJ2-5, with D maybe TRBD2 (7 bases). With 4 bases removed from V and 4 bases from J, the gap between germline ends came to 10 bases. CDR1 and CDR2 from the germline V gene are MNHEY and SMNVEV (reference sequence). This CDR3 has 13 residues. The CDR3 region is CASSWRGRETQYF. DNA of the CDR3: TGTGCCAGCAGTTGGCGGGGGCGAGAGACCCAGTACTTC.

This rearrangement joins TRBV6-5 to TRBJ2-7, with D unresolved. CDR3 size: 13 residues. Looked up from germline, CDR1 is MNHEY and CDR2 is SVGAGI. V lost 4 bases, J lost 5 bases, and 12 bases lay in between. CDR3 protein: CASSSPIRNEQYF. CDR3 sequence (DNA): TGTGCCAGCAGTTCCCCGATCAGGAACGAGCAGTACTTC.

The rearrangement links TRBV2 to TRBJ2-5; TRBD2 agrees at 11 bases. This CDR3 has 14 residues. Unmatched junction bases numbered 4, after V lost 9 bases and J lost 1 base. Germline V gene lookup returns CDR1 SNHLY and CDR2 FYNNEI. In DNA, the CDR3 is TGTGCCAGTGGGACTAGCGGCCTCCAAGAGACCCAGTACTTC. Translating gives CASGTSGLQETQYF.

The table lists this clone with a few counts. This sequence joins TRBV18 and TRBJ1-1; 7 positions match TRBD1. The CDR3 is 15 residues long. The V gene end was trimmed by 3 bases and the J gene end by 2 bases; junction bases not matched to a gene: 6. Germline V CDR1 and CDR2: KGHSH, LQKENI. CDR3 protein: CASSPQGQSNTEAFF. CDR3 nucleotides: TGTGCCAGCTCACCCCAGGGACAGAGTAACACTGAAGCTTTCTTT.

The chain combines TRBV5-5 with TRBJ1-4; 11 bases map to TRBD1. This CDR3 is 16 amino acids long. J gave up 8 bases and V 2 bases, and 8 bases lay outside the gene matches. Germline CDR1 reads SGHKS; CDR2 reads YYEKEE (reference sequence). This CDR3 is CASSFVNGTGGEKLFF. CDR3 sequence (DNA): TGTGCCAGCAGCTTCGTGAACGGGACAGGGGGAGAAAAACTGTTTTTT.

J is TRBJ1-1 and V is TRBV6-5; TRBD1 aligns across 8 bases. Germline trimming cut 6 bases from V and 7 bases from J; bases unmatched to any gene: 10. CDR1 MNHEY and CDR2 SVGAGI come from the germline V gene. The CDR3 contains 14 residues. The CDR3 loop reads CASSQIRTGYEAFF. The CDR3 coding sequence is TGTGCCAGCAGCCAAATCCGGACAGGGTATGAAGCTTTCTTT.

The CDR3 DNA reads TGTGCCAGTAGGGGGGGGTACGGAAACACCATATATTTT. It codes for CASRGGYGNTIYF. V usage is TRBV6-5 and J usage is TRBJ1-3, with D possibly being TRBD1 (6 bases). Germline assignment: CDR1 MNHEY and CDR2 SVGAGI. V lost 9 bases to trimming and J lost 4 bases, with 13 bases between them. This CDR3 comprises 13 residues.

The chain uses TRBV19 and TRBJ2-4; 10 bases agree with TRBD1. Trimming removed 5 bases from V and 2 bases from J; junction bases left unmatched: 12. Germline V lookup: CDR1 LNHDA, CDR2 SQIVND (reference sequence). The CDR3 consists of 18 residues. As DNA, the CDR3 is TGTGCCAGTAGTCTCGGGACAGGGGATGGTAGGACCAAAAACATTCAGTACTTC. It translates to CASSLGTGDGRTKNIQYF.

The rearrangement uses TRBV6-2 or TRBV6-3 and TRBJ2-7; TRBD1 is a possible D gene (6 bases). Germline CDR1 is MNHEY and CDR2 is SVGEGT. The V and J ends lost 4 bases and 6 bases respectively, with 10 bases between them. The CDR3 is 12 amino acids. CDR3 DNA sequence: TGTGCCAGCAGTTTTTACAGGGCCGAGCAGTACTTC. This gives the protein CASSFYRAEQYF.